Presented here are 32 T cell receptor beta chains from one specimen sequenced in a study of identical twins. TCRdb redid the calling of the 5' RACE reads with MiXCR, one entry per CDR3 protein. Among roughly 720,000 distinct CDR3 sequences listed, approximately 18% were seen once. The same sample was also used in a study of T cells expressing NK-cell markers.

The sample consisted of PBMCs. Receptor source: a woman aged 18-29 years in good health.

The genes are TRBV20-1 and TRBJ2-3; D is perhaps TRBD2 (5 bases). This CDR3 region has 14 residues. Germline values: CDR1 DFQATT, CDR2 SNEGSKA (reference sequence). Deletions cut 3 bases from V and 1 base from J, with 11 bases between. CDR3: CSARGSAGTDTQYF. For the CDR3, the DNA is TGCAGTGCTAGGGGTAGCGCCGGCACAGATACGCAGTATTTT.

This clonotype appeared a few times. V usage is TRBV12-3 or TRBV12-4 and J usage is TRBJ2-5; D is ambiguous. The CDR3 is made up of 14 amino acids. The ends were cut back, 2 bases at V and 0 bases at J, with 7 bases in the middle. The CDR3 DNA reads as TGTGCCAGCAGTTTAAGCTTGTACCAAGAGACCCAGTACTTC. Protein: CASSLSLYQETQYF.

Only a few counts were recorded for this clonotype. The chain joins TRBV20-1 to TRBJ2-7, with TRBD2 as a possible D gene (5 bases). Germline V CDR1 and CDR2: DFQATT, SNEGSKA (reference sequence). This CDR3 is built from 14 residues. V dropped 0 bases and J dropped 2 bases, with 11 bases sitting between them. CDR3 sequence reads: CSARDEGFTYEQYF. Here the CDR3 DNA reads TGCAGTGCTAGAGATGAGGGTTTCACCTACGAGCAGTACTTC.

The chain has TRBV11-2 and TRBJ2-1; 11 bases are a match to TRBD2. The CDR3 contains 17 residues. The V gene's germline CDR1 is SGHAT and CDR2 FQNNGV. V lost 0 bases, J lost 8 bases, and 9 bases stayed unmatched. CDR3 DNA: TGTGCCAGCAGCTTAGATAGCGGGAGGGCCGGCTTCGATGAGCAGTTCTTC. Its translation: CASSLDSGRAGFDEQFF.

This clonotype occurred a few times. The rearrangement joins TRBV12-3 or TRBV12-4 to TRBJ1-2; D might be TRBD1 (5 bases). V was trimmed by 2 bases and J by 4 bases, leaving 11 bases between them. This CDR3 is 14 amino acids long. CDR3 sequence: CASSLWGIVYGYTF. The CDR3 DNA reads TGTGCCAGCAGTTTATGGGGGATCGTCTATGGCTACACCTTC.

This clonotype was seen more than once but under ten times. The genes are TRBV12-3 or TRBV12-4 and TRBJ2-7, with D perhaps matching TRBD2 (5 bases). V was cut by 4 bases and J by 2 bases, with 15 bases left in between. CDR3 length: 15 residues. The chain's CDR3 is CASSYLGATAYEQYF. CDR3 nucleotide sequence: TGTGCCAGCAGTTATCTGGGAGCCACAGCCTACGAGCAGTACTTC.

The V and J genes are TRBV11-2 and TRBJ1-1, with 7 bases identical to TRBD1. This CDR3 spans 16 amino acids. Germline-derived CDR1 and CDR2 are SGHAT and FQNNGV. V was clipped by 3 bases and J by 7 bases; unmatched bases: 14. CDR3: CASSFSGGGQAYEAFF. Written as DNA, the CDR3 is TGTGCCAGCAGCTTTAGTGGGGGAGGACAGGCTTATGAAGCTTTCTTT. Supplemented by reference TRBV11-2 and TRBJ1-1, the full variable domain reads EAGVAQSPRYKIIEKRQSVAFWCNPISGHATLYWYQQILGQGPKLLIQFQNNGVVDDSQLPKDRFSAERLKGVDSTLKIQPAKLEDSAVYLCASSFSGGGQAYEAFFGQGTRLTVV.

The CDR3 sequence is CASSLDSGLGTDTQYF. The CDR3 DNA reads TGTGCCAGCAGCTTGGATAGCGGCCTCGGCACAGATACGCAGTATTTT. The rearrangement links TRBV5-5 to TRBJ2-3, with D possibly TRBD2 on 6 matching bases. The germline V gene encodes CDR1 SGHKS and CDR2 YYEKEE (reference sequence). This CDR3 has 16 residues. The V and J ends lost 0 bases and 1 base respectively, with 12 bases between them.

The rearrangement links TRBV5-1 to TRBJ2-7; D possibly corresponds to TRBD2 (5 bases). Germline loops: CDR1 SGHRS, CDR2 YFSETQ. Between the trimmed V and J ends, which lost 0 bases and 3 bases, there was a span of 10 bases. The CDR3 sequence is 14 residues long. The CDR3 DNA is TGCGCCAGCAGCTTGGATGGTGAGGGCTACGAGCAGTACTTC. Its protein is CASSLDGEGYEQYF.

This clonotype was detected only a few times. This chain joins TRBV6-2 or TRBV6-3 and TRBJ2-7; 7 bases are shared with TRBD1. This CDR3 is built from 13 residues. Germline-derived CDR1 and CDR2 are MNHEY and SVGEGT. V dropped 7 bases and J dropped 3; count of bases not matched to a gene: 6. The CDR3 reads CASTETGSYEQYF. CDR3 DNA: TGTGCCAGCACCGAGACAGGGAGCTACGAGCAGTACTTC.

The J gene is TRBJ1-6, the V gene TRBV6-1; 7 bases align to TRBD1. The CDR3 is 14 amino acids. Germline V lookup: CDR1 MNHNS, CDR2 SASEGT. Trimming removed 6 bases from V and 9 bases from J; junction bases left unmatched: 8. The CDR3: CASSPQGGSSPLHF. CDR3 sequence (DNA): TGTGCCAGCAGCCCGCAGGGGGGTAGTTCACCCCTCCACTTT.

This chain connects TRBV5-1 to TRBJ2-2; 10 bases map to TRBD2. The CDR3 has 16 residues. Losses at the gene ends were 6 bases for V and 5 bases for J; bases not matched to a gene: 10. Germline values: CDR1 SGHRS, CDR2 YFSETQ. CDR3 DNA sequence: TGCGCCAGCAAAAGTGATAGCGGGAGGCTTACCGGGGAGCTGTTTTTT. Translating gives CASKSDSGRLTGELFF.

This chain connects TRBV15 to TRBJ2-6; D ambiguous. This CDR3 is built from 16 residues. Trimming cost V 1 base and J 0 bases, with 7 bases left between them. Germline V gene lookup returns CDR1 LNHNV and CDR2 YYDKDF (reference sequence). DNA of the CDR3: TGTGCCACCAGCAGAGTGACGTTCTCTGGGGCCAACGTCCTGACTTTC. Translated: CATSRVTFSGANVLTF.

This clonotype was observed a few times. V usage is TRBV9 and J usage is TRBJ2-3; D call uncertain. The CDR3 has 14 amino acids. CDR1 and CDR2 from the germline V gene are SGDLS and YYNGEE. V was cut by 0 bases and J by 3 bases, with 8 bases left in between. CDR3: CASSVAAVTDTQYF. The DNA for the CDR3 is TGTGCCAGCAGCGTAGCGGCGGTTACAGATACGCAGTATTTT.

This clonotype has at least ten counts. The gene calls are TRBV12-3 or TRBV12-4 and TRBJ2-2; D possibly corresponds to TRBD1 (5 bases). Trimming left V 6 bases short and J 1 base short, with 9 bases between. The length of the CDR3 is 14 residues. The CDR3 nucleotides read TGTGCCAGCAGCAAAACAGGGAACACCGGGGAGCTGTTTTTT. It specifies CASSKTGNTGELFF.

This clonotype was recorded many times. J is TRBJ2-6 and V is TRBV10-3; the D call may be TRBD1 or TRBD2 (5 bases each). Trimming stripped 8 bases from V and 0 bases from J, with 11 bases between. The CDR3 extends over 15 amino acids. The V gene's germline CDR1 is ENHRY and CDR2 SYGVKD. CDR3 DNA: TGTGCCATCGGGACGGTTAGCTCTGGGGCCAACGTCCTGACTTTC. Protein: CAIGTVSSGANVLTF.

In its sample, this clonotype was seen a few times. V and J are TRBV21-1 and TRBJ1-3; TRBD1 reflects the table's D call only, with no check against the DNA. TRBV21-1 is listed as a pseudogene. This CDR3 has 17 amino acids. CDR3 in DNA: TGTGCCAGCAGGGTCAGTGGGGCAGCTCCTCCACGAAACACCATATATTTT. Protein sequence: CASRVSGAAPPRNTIYF.

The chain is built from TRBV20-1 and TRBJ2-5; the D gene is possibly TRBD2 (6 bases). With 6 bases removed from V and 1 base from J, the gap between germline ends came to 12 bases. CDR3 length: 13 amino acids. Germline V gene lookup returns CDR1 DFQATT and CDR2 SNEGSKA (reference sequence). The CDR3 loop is CSAPHSGQETQYF. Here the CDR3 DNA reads TGCAGTGCCCCACATAGCGGCCAAGAGACCCAGTACTTC.

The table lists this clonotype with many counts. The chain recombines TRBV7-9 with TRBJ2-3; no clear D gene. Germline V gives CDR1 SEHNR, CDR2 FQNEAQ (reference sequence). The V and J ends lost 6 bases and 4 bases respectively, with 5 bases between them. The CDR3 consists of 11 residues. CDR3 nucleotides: TGTGCCAGCAGTCGGGCAGATACGCAGTATTTT. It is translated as CASSRADTQYF.

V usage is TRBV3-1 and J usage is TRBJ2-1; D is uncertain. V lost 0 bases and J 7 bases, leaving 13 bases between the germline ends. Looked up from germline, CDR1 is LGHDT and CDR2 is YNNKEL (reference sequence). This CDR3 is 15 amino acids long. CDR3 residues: CASSQDNFQWNEQFF. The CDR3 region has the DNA TGTGCCAGCAGCCAAGATAATTTCCAGTGGAATGAGCAGTTCTTC.

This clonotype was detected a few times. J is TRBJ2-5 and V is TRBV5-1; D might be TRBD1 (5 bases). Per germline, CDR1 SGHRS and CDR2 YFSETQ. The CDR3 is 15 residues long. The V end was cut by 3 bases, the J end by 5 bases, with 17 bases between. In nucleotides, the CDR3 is TGCGCCAGCAGCTCTCTGACAGCTTCTGGGGAGACCCAGTACTTC. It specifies CASSSLTASGETQYF.

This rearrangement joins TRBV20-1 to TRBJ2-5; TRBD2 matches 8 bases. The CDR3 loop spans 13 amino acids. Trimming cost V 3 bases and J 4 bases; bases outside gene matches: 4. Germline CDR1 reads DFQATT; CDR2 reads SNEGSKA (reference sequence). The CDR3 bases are TGCAGTGCTAGCCGGCTAGCGGGAGAGACCCAGTACTTC. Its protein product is CSASRLAGETQYF.

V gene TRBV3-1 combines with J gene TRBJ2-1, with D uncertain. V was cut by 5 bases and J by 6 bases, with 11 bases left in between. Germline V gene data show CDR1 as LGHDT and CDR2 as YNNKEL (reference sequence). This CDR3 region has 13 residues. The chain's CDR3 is CASSEKFGNEQFF. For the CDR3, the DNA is TGTGCCAGCAGCGAAAAGTTCGGCAATGAGCAGTTCTTC.

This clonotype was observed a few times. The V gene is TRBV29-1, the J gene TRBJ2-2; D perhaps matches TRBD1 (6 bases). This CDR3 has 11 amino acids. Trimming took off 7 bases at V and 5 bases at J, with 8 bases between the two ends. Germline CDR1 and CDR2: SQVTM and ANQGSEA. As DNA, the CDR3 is TGCAGCGGAGGGGGTACCGGGGAGCTGTTTTTT. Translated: CSGGGTGELFF.

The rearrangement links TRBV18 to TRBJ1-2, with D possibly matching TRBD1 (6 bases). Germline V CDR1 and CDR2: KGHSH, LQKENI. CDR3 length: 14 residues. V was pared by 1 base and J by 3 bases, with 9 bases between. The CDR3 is CASSPQDRDYGYTF. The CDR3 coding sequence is TGTGCCAGCTCACCACAGGACAGAGACTATGGCTACACCTTC.

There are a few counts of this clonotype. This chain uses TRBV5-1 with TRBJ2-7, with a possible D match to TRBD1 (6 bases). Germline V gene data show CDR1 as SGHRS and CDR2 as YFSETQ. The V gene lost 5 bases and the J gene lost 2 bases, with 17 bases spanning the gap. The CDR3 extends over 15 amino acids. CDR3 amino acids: CASSRDGQLTYEQYF. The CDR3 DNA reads TGCGCCAGCAGTCGTGACGGACAGCTTACCTACGAGCAGTACTTC.

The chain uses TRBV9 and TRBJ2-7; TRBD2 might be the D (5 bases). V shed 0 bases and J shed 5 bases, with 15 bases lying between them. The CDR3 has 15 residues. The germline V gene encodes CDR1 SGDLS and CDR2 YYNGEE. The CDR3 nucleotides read TGTGCCAGCAGCGTAGCTTTGCTAGCCGGTGACGAGCAGTACTTC. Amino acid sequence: CASSVALLAGDEQYF.

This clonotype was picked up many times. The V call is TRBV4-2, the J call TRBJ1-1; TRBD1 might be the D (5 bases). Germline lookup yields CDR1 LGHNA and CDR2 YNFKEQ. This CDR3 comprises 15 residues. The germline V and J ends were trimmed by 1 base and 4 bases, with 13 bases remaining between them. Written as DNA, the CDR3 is TGTGCCAGCAGCCAAGTCCAGGGTCCCAGCACTGAAGCTTTCTTT. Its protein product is CASSQVQGPSTEAFF.

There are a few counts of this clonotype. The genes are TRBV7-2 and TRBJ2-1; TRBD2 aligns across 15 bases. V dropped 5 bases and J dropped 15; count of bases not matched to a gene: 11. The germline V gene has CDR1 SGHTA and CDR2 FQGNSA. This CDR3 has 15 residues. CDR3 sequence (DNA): TGTGCCAGCAGCGTTGGGACTAGCGGGAGGCCCAGAATGTTCTTC. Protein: CASSVGTSGRPRMFF.

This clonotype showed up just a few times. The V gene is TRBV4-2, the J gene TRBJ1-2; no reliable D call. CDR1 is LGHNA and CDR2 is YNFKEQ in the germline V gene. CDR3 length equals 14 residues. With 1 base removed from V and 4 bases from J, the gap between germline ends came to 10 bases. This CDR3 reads CASSQVSEVYGYTF. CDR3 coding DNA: TGTGCCAGCAGCCAAGTGTCAGAGGTCTATGGCTACACCTTC.

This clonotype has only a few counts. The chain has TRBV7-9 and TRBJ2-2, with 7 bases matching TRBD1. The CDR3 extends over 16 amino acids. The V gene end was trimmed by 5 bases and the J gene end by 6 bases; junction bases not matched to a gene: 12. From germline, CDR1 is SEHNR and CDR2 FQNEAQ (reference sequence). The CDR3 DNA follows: TGTGCCAGCAGCCCTCAATCGAGGGGGCGCTCCGGGGAGCTGTTTTTT. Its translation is CASSPQSRGRSGELFF.

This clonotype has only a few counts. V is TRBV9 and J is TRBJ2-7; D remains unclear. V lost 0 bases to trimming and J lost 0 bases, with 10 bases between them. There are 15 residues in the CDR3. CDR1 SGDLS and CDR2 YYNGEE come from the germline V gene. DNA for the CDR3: TGTGCCAGCAGCGTAGGAGTAATCCCCTCCTACGAGCAGTACTTC. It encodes CASSVGVIPSYEQYF. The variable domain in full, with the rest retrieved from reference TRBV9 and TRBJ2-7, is DSGVTQTPKHLITATGQRVTLRCSPRSGDLSVYWYQQSLDQGLQFLIQYYNGEERAKGNILERFSAQQFPDLHSELNLSSLELGDSALYFCASSVGVIPSYEQYFGPGTRLTVT.